The 18 T cell receptor beta chains listed next were all sequenced from one sample in a study of spatial heterogeneity in lung cancer. Overall study results and limits: Mutation counts in tumors were tracked by counts of expanded intratumoral alpha and beta TCRs.

One entry per CDR3 protein results from TCRdb running MiXCR on the 5' RACE reads. Seen here are about 9,300 distinct CDR3 sequences, roughly 6.3% observed once, and the top ten hold approximately 28%. The time point denotes: sample taken at primary tumor resection. Their target antigens are unknown. The sample consisted of lung tumor tissue, taken at surgery. The receptors stem from a male donor with early-stage non-small cell lung cancer.

The rearrangement uses TRBV12-3 or TRBV12-4 and TRBJ2-7; tentative D call: TRBD2 (5 bases). Trimming stripped 5 bases from V and 5 bases from J, with 19 bases between. The CDR3 spans 15 residues. CDR3 residues: CASSRQAGPGNEQYF. The CDR3 region has the DNA TGTGCCAGCAGTCGCCAGGCGGGTCCCGGGAACGAGCAGTACTTC.

A note on this clonotype: A much larger clone sits a single nucleotide away, making a read error possible. Without the conserved terminal phenylalanine or tryptophan, this CDR3 likely stems from a read error. The gene calls are TRBV28 and TRBJ1-4, with 7 bases fitting TRBD1. Losses at the gene ends were 2 bases for V and 2 bases for J; bases not matched to a gene: 5. Germline values: CDR1 MDHEN, CDR2 SYDVKM. This CDR3 has 16 amino acids. The DNA of the CDR3 is TGTGCCAGCAGTTTAAAGGGGGCCGGGACTAATGAAAAACTGTTTTCT. This gives the protein CASSLKGAGTNEKLFS.

The J gene is TRBJ2-5, the V gene TRBV7-2; D not resolved. Germline assignment: CDR1 SGHTA and CDR2 FQGNSA. Trimming took off 5 bases at V and 6 bases at J, with 16 bases between the two ends. The CDR3 has 14 residues. CDR3 protein: CASSHIGAGKTQYF. The CDR3 DNA reads as TGTGCCAGCAGCCACATAGGTGCCGGCAAGACCCAGTACTTC.

This clonotype was observed at least ten times. This chain joins TRBV15 and TRBJ2-2; the D gene could be TRBD1 or TRBD2 (6 bases each). The CDR3 has 16 residues. V was cut by 0 bases and J by 7 bases, with 15 bases left in between. In germline, CDR1 is LNHNV, CDR2 YYDKDF (reference sequence). For the CDR3, the DNA is TGTGCCACCAGCAGAGATACTCGGGGGCCCCTCGGGGAGCTGTTTTTT. Translation gives CATSRDTRGPLGELFF.

The rearrangement joins TRBV6-7 to TRBJ2-3, with 10 bases fitting TRBD1. TRBV6-7 is assigned to the ORF class and has an uncertain function. The CDR3 totals 16 residues. V gave up 7 bases and J gave up 3 bases; unmatched junction bases: 10. The chain's CDR3 is CASKFPGQGKTDTQYF. In DNA form, the CDR3 reads TGTGCCAGCAAATTTCCGGGACAGGGGAAGACAGATACGCAGTATTTT.

At least ten counts were recorded for this clonotype. The chain uses TRBV9 and TRBJ2-2, with a possible D match to TRBD1 (6 bases). There are 15 residues in the CDR3. Trimming cost V 1 base and J 3 bases, with 10 bases left between them. Germline V gene data show CDR1 as SGDLS and CDR2 as YYNGEE. CDR3 in amino acids: CASSVNPGDTGELFF. The CDR3 nucleotides read TGTGCCAGCAGCGTAAACCCAGGGGACACCGGGGAGCTGTTTTTT.

This clonotype is deemed medium-sized (0.01 to 0.1%). V and J are TRBV11-1 and TRBJ1-2; D perhaps matches TRBD1 (5 bases). CDR3 length: 14 residues. Germline V gene data show CDR1 as SGHAT and CDR2 as FQDESV (reference sequence). Trimming pared 5 bases from V and 3 bases from J, leaving 13 bases between. CDR3 in DNA: TGTGCCAGCAGCCCCGGGGCGGGCTACTATGGCTACACCTTC. This translates into CASSPGAGYYGYTF.

The chain couples TRBV20-1 to TRBJ2-3, with TRBD2 matching over 9 bases. This CDR3 region has 16 residues. From germline, CDR1 is DFQATT and CDR2 SNEGSKA (reference sequence). V lost 0 bases and J lost 2; bases outside the gene matches: 6. In DNA, the CDR3 is TGCAGTGCTAGAGATACGAGCGGGGGGACCACAGATACGCAGTATTTT. It is translated as CSARDTSGGTTDTQYF.

The sample holds many counts of this clonotype. The J gene is TRBJ1-1, the V gene TRBV20-1; 7 nucleotides align to TRBD1. Germline V lookup: CDR1 DFQATT, CDR2 SNEGSKA (reference sequence). This CDR3 comprises 14 residues. Trimming took 2 bases from V and 0 from J; bases not matched to a gene: 3. Written as DNA, the CDR3 is TGCAGTGCTAGACAGGGGGGCATGAACACTGAAGCTTTCTTT. Translated: CSARQGGMNTEAFF.

J is TRBJ2-1 and V is TRBV30; D is unresolved. CDR1 is GTSNPN and CDR2 is SVGIG in the germline V gene (reference sequence). The CDR3 has 11 residues. V lost 4 bases and J lost 4, with 5 bases in between. The DNA of the CDR3 is TGTGCCTGGACCGAGTACAATGAGCAGTTCTTC. It codes for CAWTEYNEQFF.

This clonotype was observed many times. J is TRBJ2-3 and V is TRBV5-5; unclear D gene. V was pared by 0 bases and J by 2 bases, with 10 bases between. CDR3 length: 15 residues. Germline V gene sequence: CDR1 SGHKS, CDR2 YYEKEE (reference sequence). The CDR3 reads CASSLVPGPTDTQYF. CDR3 bases: TGTGCCAGCAGCTTGGTGCCAGGCCCCACAGATACGCAGTATTTT.

J is TRBJ2-3 and V is TRBV5-1, with a possible D match to TRBD1 (7 bases). The germline V and J ends were trimmed by 0 bases and 2 bases, with 19 bases remaining between them. This CDR3 spans 18 amino acids. CDR1 and CDR2 from the germline V gene are SGHRS and YFSETQ. The CDR3 nucleotides are TGCGCCAGCAGCTTGGAACGTCGGGCGGGACAGCCCACAGATACGCAGTATTTT. Protein: CASSLERRAGQPTDTQYF.

There are many counts of this clonotype. J is TRBJ1-3 and V is TRBV11-2, with D possibly matching TRBD1 (5 bases). The V end was cut by 2 bases, the J end by 4 bases, with 15 bases between. The CDR3 extends over 16 amino acids. In germline, CDR1 is SGHAT, CDR2 FQNNGV. CDR3 protein: CASSLFGDGIGNTIYF. CDR3 sequence (DNA): TGTGCCAGCAGCTTATTCGGGGACGGAATAGGAAACACCATATATTTT.

This clonotype was detected many times. The chain links TRBV5-1 to TRBJ2-7, with D possibly TRBD2 on 7 matching bases. This CDR3 contains 14 residues. V was clipped by 4 bases and J by 2 bases, with 13 bases between them. The germline V gene has CDR1 SGHRS and CDR2 YFSETQ. The CDR3: CASSPGGRAYEQYF. In DNA, the CDR3 is TGCGCCAGCAGCCCGGGGGGCAGGGCCTACGAGCAGTACTTC.

This clonotype was observed a handful of times. The rearrangement uses TRBV2 and TRBJ2-4; 7 nucleotides match TRBD1. Germline V gene sequence: CDR1 SNHLY, CDR2 FYNNEI. The CDR3 is 14 amino acids. V trimming: 4 bases; J trimming: 7 bases; junction bases outside the gene matches: 7. CDR3 amino acids: CASSGDRAVNIQYF. The CDR3 bases are TGTGCCAGCAGTGGAGACAGGGCGGTGAACATTCAGTACTTC.

This chain uses TRBV5-1 with TRBJ2-7, with 10 bases that match TRBD2. Trimming removed 0 bases from V and 2 bases from J; junction bases left unmatched: 5. CDR1 and CDR2 from the germline V gene are SGHRS and YFSETQ. CDR3 size: 16 residues. The CDR3 loop reads CASSLDGLAATYEQYF. DNA of the CDR3: TGCGCCAGCAGCTTGGATGGACTAGCGGCCACCTACGAGCAGTACTTC.

The V and J genes are TRBV30 and TRBJ1-3; weak D call: TRBD1 (6 bases). CDR3 size: 13 residues. The ends were cut back, 7 bases at V and 0 bases at J, with 10 bases in the middle. Germline-derived CDR1 and CDR2 are GTSNPN and SVGIG (reference sequence). This CDR3 reads CAYDRSSGNTIYF. The CDR3 region has the DNA TGTGCCTATGACAGGAGCTCTGGAAACACCATATATTTT.

This clonotype appeared many times. The chain has TRBV10-3 and TRBJ2-7; D possibly matches TRBD1 or TRBD2 (6 bases each). The germline gives CDR1 ENHRY, CDR2 SYGVKD. With 3 bases removed from V and 6 bases from J, the gap between germline ends came to 12 bases. The CDR3 spans 13 residues. Here the CDR3 reads CAISDPGGGEQYF. Written as DNA, the CDR3 is TGTGCCATCAGTGACCCCGGAGGGGGCGAGCAGTACTTC.